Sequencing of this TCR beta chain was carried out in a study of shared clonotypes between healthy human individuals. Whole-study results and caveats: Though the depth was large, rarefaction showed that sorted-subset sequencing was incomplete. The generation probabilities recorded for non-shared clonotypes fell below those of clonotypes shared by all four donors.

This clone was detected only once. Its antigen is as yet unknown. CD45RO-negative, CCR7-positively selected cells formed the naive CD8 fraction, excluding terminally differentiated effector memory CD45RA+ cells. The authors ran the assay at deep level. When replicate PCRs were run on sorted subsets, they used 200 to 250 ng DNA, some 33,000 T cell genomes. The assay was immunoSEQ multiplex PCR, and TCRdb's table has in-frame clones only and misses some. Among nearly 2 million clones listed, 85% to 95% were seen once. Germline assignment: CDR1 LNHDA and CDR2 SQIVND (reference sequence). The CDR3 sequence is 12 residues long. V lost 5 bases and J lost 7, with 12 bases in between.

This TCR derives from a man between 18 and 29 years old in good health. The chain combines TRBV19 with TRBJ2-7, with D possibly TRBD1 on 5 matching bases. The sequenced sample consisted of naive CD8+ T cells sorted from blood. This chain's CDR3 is CASSDLAGEQYF. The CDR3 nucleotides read TGTGCCAGTAGTGATTTAGCAGGGGAGCAGTACTTC. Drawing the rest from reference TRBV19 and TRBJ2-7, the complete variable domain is DGGITQSPKYLFRKEGQNVTLSCEQNLNHDAMYWYRQDPGQGLRLIYYSQIVNDFQKGDIAEGYSVSREKKESFPLTVTSAQKNPTAFYLCASSDLAGEQYFGPGTRLTVT.